This TCR beta chain was documented in a study of early T cells in non-severe SARS-CoV-2 infection. For the study at large: Chains were not paired, and sequencing was done on bulk RNA from unsorted whole blood. Notes on the study in general: Matching against VDJdb likely underestimated virus-specific expansions, favoring anti-spike CD8.

This clonotype was detected ten times or more. The target antigen is unknown. This CDR3 comprises 18 residues. V lost 0 bases, J lost 4 bases, and 10 bases stayed unmatched. Germline V CDR1 and CDR2: LGHDT, YNNKEL (reference sequence). Researchers tagged individual cDNA molecules with unique molecular identifiers. TCRdb reprocessed the 5' RACE reads via MiXCR and lists one record per CDR3 protein. The sample has some 30,000 distinct CDR3 sequences, about 4.6% seen once; the top ten hold 6% to 6.5%. The sequence was collected from an adult who was a healthcare worker with PCR-confirmed SARS-CoV-2 infection or an uninfected control (not recorded which). The V gene is TRBV3-1, the J gene TRBJ2-1, with 9 bases that match TRBD2. Sequencing used whole blood. The CDR3, as DNA: TGTGCCAGCAGCCAAGAGGGGCTGCGGGGGGGCCTGTACAATGAGCAGTTCTTC. It encodes CASSQEGLRGGLYNEQFF.